The clone carrying this TCR beta chain appeared many times. Its antigen is unknown. The cDNA was synthesized by 5'RACE incorporating 10-nucleotide random UMIs. Using its own MiXCR run on the 5' RACE reads, TCRdb lists one record per CDR3 protein. The sample shows tens of thousands of distinct CDR3 sequences, 3.5% to 5.5% of them seen only once. Time point given: longitudinal time-point 3. PBMCs stored at -80 C, numbering 2 million, were the origin of the unsorted libraries. V gave up 4 bases and J gave up 6 bases, with 11 bases separating them. CDR3 length: 13 residues. CDR1 is SGHRS, CDR2 YFSETQ, per germline. The data were taken from a study of neurological immune-mediated disorders. Overall study findings and caveats: The multiple sclerosis repertoire cluster lacked an association with any feature, whether clinical or MRI. Patients with HTLV-1-associated myelopathy had the highest level of TCR clonal expansion, whereas patients with multiple sclerosis had the lowest level, falling beneath the level found in healthy controls.

This sequence joins TRBV5-1 and TRBJ2-4; D unresolved. The sequenced sample consisted of PBMCs. This TCR was recovered from a woman between 55 and 75 years old with multiple sclerosis. In nucleotides, the CDR3 is TGCGCCAGCAGCAGTACCCGAGGAAACATTCAGTACTTC. Its protein product is CASSSTRGNIQYF. Looking up the rest from reference TRBV5-1 and TRBJ2-4 gives the full variable domain: KAGVTQTPRYLIKTRGQQVTLSCSPISGHRSVSWYQQTPGQGLQFLFEYFSETQRNKGNFPGRFSGRQFSNSRSEMNVSTLELGDSALYLCASSSTRGNIQYFGAGTRLSVL.